This passage covers 16 T cell receptor beta chains from one sample sequenced in a study of Ad26.COV2.S vaccination and SARS-CoV-2 variants. The protocol was immunoSEQ multiplex PCR, while the TCRdb copy is restricted to in-frame clones and leaves out a portion. This sample yields more than 400,000 clones, of which about nine tenths are seen a single time; approximately 1.7% belongs to the top ten. The treatment is: approximately 18 received Ad26.COV2.S at low or high dose, single or two shots; about five received placebo; per-sample allocation not given. Specimens were obtained on day 63 following the first vaccine or placebo injection. This sample comprised peripheral blood, obtained in a trial of Ad26.COV2.S vaccine versus placebo. The receptors were sampled from a person aged 18-65 years who received the Ad26.COV2.S COVID-19 vaccine or a placebo.

The V gene is TRBV28, the J gene TRBJ2-3; a weak D match, TRBD2 (5 bases). Germline CDR1 MDHEN, CDR2 SYDVKM. The CDR3 length is 12 residues. V lost 6 bases to trimming and J lost 8 bases, with 12 bases between them. The CDR3 DNA reads TGTGCCAGCAGATGGCCCGGAGGTACGCAGTATTTT. Protein sequence: CASRWPGGTQYF.

The CDR3 loop is CASSGERDNSPLHF. CDR3 in DNA: TGTGCCAGCAGCGGAGAGCGCGATAATTCACCCCTCCACTTT. The chain recombines TRBV6-5 with TRBJ1-6; D ambiguous. This CDR3 has 14 amino acids. Deletions cut 6 bases from V and 5 bases from J, with 11 bases between. Looked up from germline, CDR1 is MNHEY and CDR2 is SVGAGI.

CDR3 DNA sequence: TGCGCCAGCAGTGAATCTAGCGGGGCTAGCACAGATACGCAGTATTTT. Amino acid sequence: CASSESSGASTDTQYF. J is TRBJ2-3 and V is TRBV10-1; 9 nucleotides line up with TRBD2. Per germline, CDR1 WNHNN and CDR2 SYGVQD (reference sequence). V gave up 3 bases and J gave up 0 bases; unmatched junction bases: 4. The CDR3 is 16 residues long.

The rearrangement links TRBV6-5 to TRBJ1-1; D may be TRBD1 (5 bases). Germline V gives CDR1 MNHEY, CDR2 SVGAGI. V dropped 2 bases and J dropped 2 bases, with 12 bases sitting between them. There are 15 residues in the CDR3. The CDR3 is CASSYTGQGNTEAFF. The CDR3, as DNA: TGTGCCAGCAGTTACACGGGTCAGGGCAACACTGAAGCTTTCTTT.

The rearrangement joins TRBV24-1 to TRBJ1-2, with TRBD1 matching over 7 bases. V dropped 4 bases and J dropped 6; count of bases not matched to a gene: 7. The germline V gene encodes CDR1 KGHDR and CDR2 SFDVKD. The CDR3 is 14 residues long. As DNA, the CDR3 is TGTGCCACCAGTGACTCCGACAGGGCTCATGGCTACACCTTC. It yields the protein CATSDSDRAHGYTF.

V usage is TRBV7-6 and J usage is TRBJ2-3; D may correspond to TRBD1 or TRBD2 (5 bases each). This CDR3 comprises 16 residues. Germline CDR1 is SGHVS and CDR2 is FNYEAQ. V lost 0 bases to trimming and J lost 2 bases, with 12 bases between them. The CDR3 spells CASSLAGVSPTDTQYF. The CDR3 DNA is TGTGCCAGCAGCTTAGCGGGGGTGTCCCCCACAGATACGCAGTATTTT.

V is TRBV5-4 and J is TRBJ2-3, with 12 bases identical to TRBD2. Per the germline V gene, CDR1 is SGHNT and CDR2 is YYREEE (reference sequence). The V and J ends lost 5 bases and 4 bases, in that order; junction bases with no gene match: 5. The CDR3 has 15 amino acids. The CDR3 loop reads CASRMTSGRADTQYF. The CDR3 nucleotides read TGTGCCAGCAGGATGACTAGCGGGAGAGCAGATACGCAGTATTTT.

This clone was seen only once. The CDR3 region is CASSYLWTGQGAEQYF. DNA of the CDR3: TGTGCCAGCAGTTACCTTTGGACAGGGCAGGGCGCTGAGCAGTACTTC. The chain combines TRBV6-2 or TRBV6-3 with TRBJ2-7; 8 nucleotides align to TRBD1. V dropped 2 bases and J dropped 7; count of bases not matched to a gene: 13. The V gene's germline CDR1 is MNHEY and CDR2 SVGEGT. The CDR3 loop spans 16 amino acids.

The V call is TRBV19, the J call TRBJ1-1; the match to TRBD1 covers 9 bases. The CDR3 contains 14 residues. The germline CDR1 and CDR2 sequences are LNHDA and SQIVND (reference sequence). V shed 5 bases and J 4 bases; nucleotides not matched to a gene: 5. CDR3: CASSPGTGITEAFF. The CDR3, as DNA: TGTGCCAGTAGTCCCGGGACAGGGATCACTGAAGCTTTCTTT.

The gene calls are TRBV7-2 and TRBJ2-4; D gene unclear. Germline V gene data show CDR1 as SGHTA and CDR2 as FQGNSA. The CDR3 loop spans 13 amino acids. V dropped 5 bases and J dropped 12 bases, with 17 bases sitting between them. CDR3 in amino acids: CASSAYTPRHQYF. DNA of the CDR3: TGTGCCAGCAGCGCCTACACACCGAGGCATCAGTACTTC.

The chain links TRBV9 to TRBJ1-2, with D possibly TRBD1 on 5 matching bases. Trimming cost V 5 bases and J 8 bases, with 10 bases left between them. Germline loops: CDR1 SGDLS, CDR2 YYNGEE. The CDR3 runs to 11 residues. In nucleotides, the CDR3 is TGTGCCAGCAGGGGGGTTGAAGGCTACACCTTC. It yields the protein CASRGVEGYTF.

This clone was seen a single time. The rearrangement links TRBV7-8 to TRBJ2-1; weak D call: TRBD1 (5 bases). CDR1 is SGHVS, CDR2 FQNEAQ, per germline. Trimming stripped 5 bases from V and 4 bases from J, with 18 bases between. The length of the CDR3 is 16 residues. The CDR3 DNA sequence: TGTGCCAGCAGCCCAAGGACACCGAACGAGTACAATGAGCAGTTCTTC. Encoded protein: CASSPRTPNEYNEQFF.

V usage is TRBV9 and J usage is TRBJ2-1; 12 positions match TRBD2. The CDR3 loop spans 19 amino acids. Trimming cost V 0 bases and J 4 bases; bases outside gene matches: 11. Germline V gene sequence: CDR1 SGDLS, CDR2 YYNGEE. The CDR3 here is CASSVAEMKTSGRYNEQFF. As DNA, the CDR3 is TGTGCCAGCAGCGTAGCTGAAATGAAGACTAGCGGGAGATACAATGAGCAGTTCTTC.

Here the CDR3 reads CASSLALTGGRNQPQHF. The DNA of the CDR3 is TGTGCCAGCAGCTTAGCGCTGACAGGGGGCAGGAATCAGCCCCAGCATTTT. The V call is TRBV7-8, the J call TRBJ1-5, with 10 bases identical to TRBD1. This CDR3 has 17 residues. Germline V gives CDR1 SGHVS, CDR2 FQNEAQ. V gave up 0 bases and J gave up 4 bases; unmatched junction bases: 6.

V is TRBV7-9 and J is TRBJ1-2; no clear D. The CDR3 is made up of 11 amino acids. Germline values: CDR1 SEHNR, CDR2 FQNEAQ (reference sequence). V was trimmed by 4 bases and J by 8 bases, leaving 8 bases between them. The CDR3 nucleotides are TGTGCCAGCAGCTCCCCCGGGGGCTACACCTTC. It is translated as CASSSPGGYTF.

For the CDR3, the DNA is TGTGCCAGCCAGGGGACCTTTAGAGGAGCTGAAGCTTTCTTT. This sequence encodes CASQGTFRGAEAFF. The rearrangement links TRBV2 to TRBJ1-1; tentative D call: TRBD1 (6 bases). The CDR3 sequence is 14 residues long. CDR1 and CDR2 from the germline V gene are SNHLY and FYNNEI. The V and J ends lost 8 bases and 6 bases respectively, with 19 bases between them.